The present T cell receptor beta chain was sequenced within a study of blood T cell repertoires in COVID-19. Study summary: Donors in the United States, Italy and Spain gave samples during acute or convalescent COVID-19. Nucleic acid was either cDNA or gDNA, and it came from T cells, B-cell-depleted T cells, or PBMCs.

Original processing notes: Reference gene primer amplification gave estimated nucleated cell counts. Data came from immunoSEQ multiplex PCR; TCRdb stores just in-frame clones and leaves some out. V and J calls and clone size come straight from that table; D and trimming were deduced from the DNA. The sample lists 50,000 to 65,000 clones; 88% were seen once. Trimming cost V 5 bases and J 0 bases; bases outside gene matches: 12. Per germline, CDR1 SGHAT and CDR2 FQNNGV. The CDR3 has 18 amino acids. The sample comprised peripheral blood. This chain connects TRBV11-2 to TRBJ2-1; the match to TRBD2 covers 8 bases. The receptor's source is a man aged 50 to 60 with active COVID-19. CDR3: CASSAPGLGILSYNEQFF. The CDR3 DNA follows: TGTGCCAGCAGCGCTCCGGGACTAGGAATTCTCTCCTACAATGAGCAGTTCTTC.